These 10 T cell receptor beta chains came from one sample sequenced in a study of radiotherapy plus CTLA-4 blockade in lung cancer. Produced via immunoSEQ multiplex PCR; TCRdb's table is partial and in-frame only. Of nearly 95,000 clones detected, 82% appear once; the ten largest clones hold about a quarter. This specimen was peripheral blood, taken from a patient treated with radiotherapy plus ipilimumab. All receptors come from a human donor with non-small cell lung cancer that progressed on radiotherapy plus ipilimumab.

The table lists this clone with a few counts. The chain joins TRBV28 to TRBJ1-3; D remains unclear. The CDR3 contains 15 residues. V gave up 4 bases and J gave up 0 bases, with 10 bases separating them. In germline, CDR1 is MDHEN, CDR2 SYDVKM. CDR3: CASSWQATSGNTIYF. CDR3 coding DNA: TGTGCCAGCAGTTGGCAGGCGACCTCTGGAAACACCATATATTTT.

CDR3 loop: CASSFGGASSGNTIYF. CDR3 DNA sequence: TGTGCCAGCAGTTTTGGGGGCGCAAGCTCTGGAAACACCATATATTTT. The V gene is TRBV6-5, the J gene TRBJ1-3; the D gene is possibly TRBD1 (6 bases). Trimming shortened V by 4 bases and J by 0 bases, and 13 bases separated the two germline ends. CDR3 length: 16 amino acids. The germline CDR1 and CDR2 sequences are MNHEY and SVGAGI.

Details on this clone: Lacking the conserved final phenylalanine or tryptophan, this CDR3 likely reflects a read error. No DNA is shown, since the ends of the CDR3 on it are uncertain; the CDR3 is the one TCRdb lists. The rearrangement uses TRBV7-7 and TRBJ2-7; the DNA was not compared with TRBD2, the D call given in the table. From germline, CDR1 is SSHAT and CDR2 FNYEAQ (reference sequence). The CDR3 region is 11 residues in length, termini included. Here the CDR3 reads CASSFPGLEYT.

This chain uses TRBV10-3 with TRBJ2-7; 8 nucleotides align to TRBD1. This CDR3 has 13 residues. Germline CDR1 is ENHRY and CDR2 is SYGVKD. V lost 6 bases to trimming and J lost 6 bases; unmatched junction nucleotides: 7. The CDR3 is CAIRPGQEGEQYV. The CDR3 DNA is TGTGCCATCAGACCGGGACAGGAGGGCGAGCAGTACGTC.

About this clone: Compared with germline, one end of the junction differs, possibly owing to a read error. The rearrangement uses TRBV15 and TRBJ2-1; TRBD1 matches 8 bases. The germline gives CDR1 LNHNV, CDR2 YYDKDF (reference sequence). The CDR3 sequence is 17 residues long. The CDR3 protein is CATSRDVPAGGQDEQFF. The CDR3 DNA reads TGTGCCACCAGCCGAGATGTACCGGCAGGGGGCCAGGATGAGCAGTTCTTC.

The chain is built from TRBV6-6 and TRBJ2-7; D may be TRBD1 (6 bases). CDR3 length: 13 amino acids. Germline-derived CDR1 and CDR2 are MNHNY and SVGAGI (reference sequence). V was trimmed by 5 bases and J by 4 bases, leaving 12 bases between them. The chain's CDR3 is CASSARGGYEQYV. CDR3 bases: TGTGCCAGCAGTGCCCGAGGGGGATACGAGCAGTACGTC.

At least ten counts were recorded for this clone. The chain carries TRBV4-1 and TRBJ2-1; D perhaps matches TRBD2 (6 bases). Germline V gene data show CDR1 as MGHRA and CDR2 as YSYEKL. This CDR3 contains 19 residues. Trimming pared 0 bases from V and 2 bases from J, leaving 20 bases between. The DNA for the CDR3 is TGCGCCAGCAGCCAAGAAATCCCGGGGGTATCAGTACCCTACAATGAGCAGTTCTTC. Protein: CASSQEIPGVSVPYNEQFF.

This chain links TRBV29-1 with TRBJ2-7, with D perhaps TRBD1 (5 bases). V lost 2 bases and J 4 bases, leaving 6 bases between the germline ends. This CDR3 region has 11 residues. Germline CDR1 reads SQVTM; CDR2 reads ANQGSEA. CDR3 region: CSVEQGYEQYF. CDR3 nucleotides: TGCAGCGTTGAACAGGGTTACGAGCAGTACTTC.

This clone was recorded once. This chain links TRBV19 with TRBJ2-7; possibly TRBD2 for D (5 bases). Germline V gives CDR1 LNHDA, CDR2 SQIVND (reference sequence). With 1 base removed from V and 0 bases from J, the gap between germline ends came to 13 bases. The CDR3 consists of 16 residues. CDR3 region: CASSIGPGNPSYEQYF. CDR3 nucleotide sequence: TGTGCCAGTAGTATAGGCCCGGGAAACCCCTCCTACGAGCAGTACTTC.

The chain joins TRBV5-1 to TRBJ2-3, with 9 bases matching TRBD2. After removal of 0 bases from V and 3 bases from J, the junction contained 8 bases not matched to a gene. The CDR3 covers 17 residues. Germline V gene lookup returns CDR1 SGHRS and CDR2 YFSETQ. The CDR3 DNA is TGCGCCAGCAGCTTGGCCTGGGATAGCGGGAGTACAGATACGCAGTATTTT. Its translation: CASSLAWDSGSTDTQYF.